Each of the 22 T cell receptor beta chains below was sequenced from the same sample in a study of shared clonotypes between healthy human individuals (dated by TCRdb to 2019 to 2021). The library was made by the immunoSEQ multiplex PCR assay. This immuneACCESS table, as held by TCRdb, lists in-frame sequences with V and J called but not all clones. Of the missing ones, under half trace to an unresolved V gene in checked studies; the others have no known cause. This sample gives some 2,500,000 clones in total; about 90% of them show up just once. The top ten clones comprise approximately 0.4% of the sample. Sequencing input: naive CD4+ T cells from PBMCs. The intended sense of this specimen's cell subset or site label: CD45RA+ positively selected. These receptor sequences come from a man between 18 and 29 years old in good health. Some clones in this sample may be carry-over from other donors' samples.

The rearrangement uses TRBV7-9 and TRBJ2-3, with D unresolved. Trimming shortened V by 5 bases and J by 2 bases, and 5 bases separated the two germline ends. Germline V lookup: CDR1 SEHNR, CDR2 FQNEAQ (reference sequence). This CDR3 region has 12 residues. CDR3 protein: CASSTDTDTQYF. In DNA, the CDR3 is TGTGCCAGCAGCACCGACACAGATACGCAGTATTTT.

J is TRBJ2-6 and V is TRBV19; TRBD2 matches 7 bases. Germline trimming cut 11 bases from V and 0 bases from J; bases unmatched to any gene: 7. Germline CDR1 reads LNHDA; CDR2 reads SQIVND (reference sequence). CDR3 length: 15 amino acids. CDR3 protein: CASMRGSSGANVLTF. Written as DNA, the CDR3 is TGTGCCTCGATGCGGGGGAGCTCTGGGGCCAACGTCCTGACTTTC. Full variable domain (remainder filled in from reference TRBV19 and TRBJ2-6): DGGITQSPKYLFRKEGQNVTLSCEQNLNHDAMYWYRQDPGQGLRLIYYSQIVNDFQKGDIAEGYSVSREKKESFPLTVTSAQKNPTAFYLCASMRGSSGANVLTFGAGSRLTVL.

V and J are TRBV5-1 and TRBJ2-3; TRBD2 is a possible D gene (5 bases). The CDR3 covers 16 residues. Per germline, CDR1 SGHRS and CDR2 YFSETQ. V dropped 3 bases and J dropped 2 bases, with 16 bases sitting between them. CDR3 DNA sequence: TGCGCCAGCAGCTCCGGACTGGAGGCCCTCACAGATACGCAGTATTTT. Translation gives CASSSGLEALTDTQYF.

This clone was seen just once. V gene TRBV6-1 combines with J gene TRBJ2-7; D tentatively reads TRBD1 or TRBD2 (6 bases each). Germline CDR1 reads MNHNS; CDR2 reads SASEGT. This CDR3 is 15 amino acids long. The germline V and J ends were trimmed by 6 bases and 9 bases, with 24 bases remaining between them. In DNA, the CDR3 is TGTGCCAGCAGAGGGGCCCGACGGGGGCATGAGGTGCAGTACTTC. Its translation is CASRGARRGHEVQYF.

The CDR3 nucleotides are TGTGCCAGCAGTGATATCCCCGGGGCCCAGCATTTT. This codes for CASSDIPGAQHF. The rearrangement joins TRBV6-1 to TRBJ1-5; D not certain. This CDR3 has 12 amino acids. Looked up from germline, CDR1 is MNHNS and CDR2 is SASEGT. V was shortened by 3 bases and J by 11 bases, with 11 bases between the two germline ends.

The chain recombines TRBV30 with TRBJ1-5; D unclear. In germline, CDR1 is GTSNPN, CDR2 SVGIG (reference sequence). This CDR3 is built from 13 residues. V was trimmed by 1 base and J by 9 bases, leaving 13 bases between them. The CDR3 is CAWSEGSPWPQHF. CDR3 bases: TGTGCCTGGAGTGAGGGCAGCCCTTGGCCCCAGCATTTT.

CDR3 bases: TGTGCCAGCAGTGAAATATGGGCCCCGGATGGCTACACCTTC. This codes for CASSEIWAPDGYTF. The chain combines TRBV6-1 with TRBJ1-2; D is unresolved. Trimming cost V 2 bases and J 6 bases, with 13 bases left between them. Germline V lookup: CDR1 MNHNS, CDR2 SASEGT. The CDR3 is 14 residues long.

The J gene is TRBJ2-5, the V gene TRBV2; TRBD2 agrees at 14 bases. With 4 bases clipped from V and 7 bases from J, the junction kept 17 bases outside the gene matches. CDR3 length: 19 amino acids. Germline values: CDR1 SNHLY, CDR2 FYNNEI. CDR3 DNA: TGTGCCAGCAGTGGAGGGTTGGGACTAGCGGGAGTAGGAATCGGGACCCAGTACTTC. Translating gives CASSGGLGLAGVGIGTQYF.

This clone was seen a single time. The chain employs TRBV10-3 and TRBJ1-1; D perhaps matches TRBD1 (5 bases). V was pared by 4 bases and J by 4 bases, with 16 bases between. Germline-derived CDR1 and CDR2 are ENHRY and SYGVKD. CDR3 size: 15 residues. The CDR3 is CAISGGAKQGTEAFF. Here the CDR3 DNA reads TGTGCCATCAGTGGCGGTGCGAAGCAGGGCACTGAAGCTTTCTTT.

J is TRBJ2-3 and V is TRBV7-3, with TRBD1 identical over 9 bases. Germline lookup yields CDR1 SGHTA and CDR2 FQGTGA. CDR3 size: 15 residues. V lost 2 bases, J lost 4 bases, and 4 bases stayed unmatched. The CDR3 loop reads CASSLGDRDADTQYF. The CDR3 DNA sequence: TGTGCCAGCAGCTTAGGGGACAGGGACGCAGATACGCAGTATTTT.

The V and J genes are TRBV27 and TRBJ1-1; D gene ambiguous. V was cut by 6 bases and J by 1 base, with 15 bases left in between. This CDR3 region has 15 residues. The germline CDR1 and CDR2 sequences are MNHEY and SMNVEV (reference sequence). This chain's CDR3 is CASSSSAQANTEAFF. The DNA for the CDR3 is TGTGCCAGCAGCTCCTCGGCCCAGGCGAACACTGAAGCTTTCTTT.

This rearrangement joins TRBV2 to TRBJ2-3, with TRBD2 identical over 7 bases. The CDR3 spans 15 residues. CDR1 and CDR2 from the germline V gene are SNHLY and FYNNEI. The trim removed 8 bases at V and 4 bases at J, leaving 12 bases unmatched. The DNA of the CDR3 is TGTGCCAGCCGATATGGGCGGGAGACTTCAGATACGCAGTATTTT. This sequence encodes CASRYGRETSDTQYF.

This clone was seen a few times. This sequence joins TRBV12-5 and TRBJ2-2; D is unclear. CDR3 length equals 13 residues. Germline-derived CDR1 and CDR2 are LGHNT and FRNRAP. The ends were cut back, 1 base at V and 6 bases at J, with 6 bases in the middle. In DNA, the CDR3 is TGTGCTAGTGGTTTGGGGGAATCCGGGGAGCTGTTTTTT. Its protein is CASGLGESGELFF.

The CDR3 reads CASSVSSSIRNTEAFF. As DNA, the CDR3 is TGTGCCAGCAGCGTCTCTTCATCGATTAGGAACACTGAAGCTTTCTTT. This rearrangement joins TRBV9 to TRBJ1-1, with D hard to call. Trimming shortened V by 2 bases and J by 1 base, and 15 bases separated the two germline ends. Germline CDR1 and CDR2: SGDLS and YYNGEE. The CDR3 has 16 amino acids.

This chain joins TRBV30 and TRBJ1-2, with D possibly TRBD1 on 6 matching bases. CDR1 and CDR2 from the germline V gene are GTSNPN and SVGIG (reference sequence). The CDR3 extends over 13 amino acids. V was shortened by 4 bases and J by 4 bases, with 13 bases between the two germline ends. CDR3 protein: CAWTAGASYGYTF. The CDR3 DNA reads TGTGCCTGGACGGCAGGGGCCAGCTATGGCTACACCTTC.

This clone has only one observation. This chain uses TRBV7-3 with TRBJ2-1; tentatively, D is TRBD2 (6 bases). This CDR3 region has 17 residues. In germline, CDR1 is SGHTA, CDR2 FQGTGA. Trimming took 4 bases from V and 3 from J, leaving 19 bases between them. The CDR3 nucleotides read TGTGCCAGCAGCTCTTATACTAGCTCCCAGGGCTACAATGAGCAGTTCTTC. It yields the protein CASSSYTSSQGYNEQFF.

Remarks on this clone: Other DNA sequences in this sample translate to the same CDR3. The rearrangement joins TRBV7-9 to TRBJ1-1; D is ambiguous. Germline assignment: CDR1 SEHNR and CDR2 FQNEAQ (reference sequence). The CDR3 runs to 13 residues. V was pared by 3 bases and J by 2 bases, with 7 bases between. The DNA of the CDR3 is TGTGCCAGCAGCTTCGACGGAAACACTGAAGCTTTCTTT. Protein: CASSFDGNTEAFF.

This chain joins TRBV15 and TRBJ2-5; D not certain. CDR3 length: 14 residues. The V end lost 0 bases, the J end lost 2 bases, and 7 bases lay between the germline ends. The germline V gene encodes CDR1 LNHNV and CDR2 YYDKDF (reference sequence). Here the CDR3 reads CATSRENSQETQYF. In nucleotides, the CDR3 is TGTGCCACCAGCAGAGAGAACAGTCAAGAGACCCAGTACTTC.

V usage is TRBV28 and J usage is TRBJ2-6; D gene unclear. Germline V lookup: CDR1 MDHEN, CDR2 SYDVKM. V shed 3 bases and J shed 2 bases, with 8 bases lying between them. The CDR3 covers 15 residues. CDR3 sequence (DNA): TGTGCCAGCAGTTTGGGCAGCGCTGGGGCCAACGTCCTGACTTTC. This translates into CASSLGSAGANVLTF.

A single count supports this clone. The chain joins TRBV4-2 to TRBJ2-1, with 7 bases lining up with TRBD2. The CDR3 is made up of 16 amino acids. Per germline, CDR1 LGHNA and CDR2 YNFKEQ. The V and J ends lost 0 bases and 4 bases, in that order; junction bases with no gene match: 6. CDR3 region: CASSQEASGPYNEQFF. The CDR3 nucleotides read TGTGCCAGCAGCCAAGAGGCTAGCGGACCTTACAATGAGCAGTTCTTC.

The V gene is TRBV21-1, the J gene TRBJ1-5; the listed D gene, TRBD1, was not tested against the DNA. TRBV21-1 is tagged as a pseudogene. CDR3 length equals 16 residues. CDR3 sequence: CASSKGTGGSNQPQHF. CDR3 sequence (DNA): TGTGCCAGCAGCAAAGGGACAGGGGGAAGCAATCAGCCCCAGCATTTT.

V and J are TRBV7-2 and TRBJ2-1, with D possibly matching TRBD2 (5 bases). Germline-derived CDR1 and CDR2 are SGHTA and FQGNSA. V was shortened by 3 bases and J by 8 bases, with 20 bases between the two germline ends. This CDR3 spans 16 amino acids. CDR3 amino acids: CASSFFALGVSYEQFF. The CDR3 bases are TGTGCCAGCAGCTTCTTTGCCCTCGGGGTGTCGTATGAGCAGTTCTTC.